Only a few counts were recorded for the clone carrying this T cell receptor beta chain. This specimen belongs to a study of CD8 T cells in Susac syndrome. An input of about 0.5 to 1 ug of RNA was subjected to reverse transcription using random hexamers. It was immunoSEQ multiplex PCR that amplified TCR beta CDR3 across 54 Vbeta and 13 Jbeta. In TCRdb, the immunoSEQ multiplex PCR reads were re-called with MiXCR into one record per CDR3 protein. This sample has around 180,000 distinct CDR3 sequences, with approximately 93% found just once. V trimming: 6 bases; J trimming: 6 bases; junction bases outside the gene matches: 10. The length of the CDR3 is 14 residues. Germline V gene lookup returns CDR1 MNHNS and CDR2 SASEGT. Sequencing of TCR beta was undertaken in CD8+ and CD4+ T cells derived from blood.

The TCR sequence derives from a human donor with multiple sclerosis. The sample consisted of CD4+ T cells from PBMCs. The rearrangement uses TRBV6-1 and TRBJ2-7; 8 nucleotides align to TRBD2. CDR3 sequence reads: CASSPRGGEGEQYF. The DNA for the CDR3 is TGTGCCAGCAGCCCACGGGGGGGGGAAGGCGAGCAGTACTTC.